The clone carrying this T cell receptor (beta chain) was observed a single time. The entry originates in a study of T cells in Graves' hyperthyroidism and ophthalmopathy. RNA transcripts gave rise to amplified TCR beta CDR3 regions. HTBI primers drove first-round RT-PCR of the TCR CDR3. TCRdb independently ran MiXCR on the multiplex PCR reads; one entry per CDR3 protein. This sample has 500,000 to 800,000 distinct CDR3 sequences, with 40% to 55% found just once. CDR3 length: 13 amino acids. CDR1 and CDR2 from the germline V gene are LNHNV and YYDKDF (reference sequence). With 3 bases removed from V and 10 bases from J, the gap between germline ends came to 15 bases.

The sequenced sample consisted of peripheral blood or thyroid tissue (not recorded which). This clonotype originated in an adult man with Graves' disease, either hyperthyroidism or ophthalmopathy (not recorded which). This chain connects TRBV15 to TRBJ1-1; tentative D call: TRBD1 (5 bases). The CDR3 is CATSSVAGGVAFF. The DNA for the CDR3 is TGTGCCACCAGCAGCGTAGCGGGAGGGGTAGCTTTCTTT.